These T cell receptor beta chains were read from a single sample in a study of T-cell memory formation after mild COVID-19. TCRdb recomputed calls from the 5' RACE reads with MiXCR, one row per CDR3 protein. The sample holds 150,000 to 200,000 distinct CDR3 sequences, about an eighth seen once. Source material: PBMCs or a T cell subset sorted from them (not recorded which). The receptors come from a young man who had mild COVID-19 (a few samples of this study predate the infection). Cell type and time point are not known. The CDR3 runs from the conserved cysteine through the conserved F or W. D genes are given only for firm matches. Some rows have no size entry. The others give once, few or many, or a class for an expanded clone.

CDR3 DNA,CDR3 protein,D gene,clone size,V gene,J gene
TGTGCCAGCAGGACAGGGCACTGGGATGGCTACACCTTC,CASRTGHWDGYTF,TRBD1,few,TRBV12-3/TRBV12-4,TRBJ1-2
TGTGCCACCAGTGATCCGCCGGTTTCCGGGCTAATTGCCCAGTACTTC,CATSDPPVSGLIAQYF,-,-,TRBV24-1,TRBJ2-5
TGTGCCAGCAGCCAAGGACGGACTAGCGGGGGGAAAGAGACCCAGTACTTC,CASSQGRTSGGKETQYF,TRBD2,few,TRBV3-1,TRBJ2-5
TGCGCCAGCAGCTTGTATTCAGGGACAGGGTCCACTGAAGCTTTCTTT,CASSLYSGTGSTEAFF,TRBD1,few,TRBV5-1,TRBJ1-1
TGTGCCAGCAGTTTAGGACGGATCAATTCACCCCTCCACTTT,CASSLGRINSPLHF,-,-,TRBV27,TRBJ1-6
TGTGCCAGCAGCCAAGAGGAGGGTGGTGCAAAGACCCAGTACTTC,CASSQEEGGAKTQYF,-,many,TRBV3-1,TRBJ2-5
TGTGCCAGCGGACTAGCGGGGCGAATCTCCAACAATGAGCAGTTCTTC,CASGLAGRISNNEQFF,TRBD2,few,TRBV11-2,TRBJ2-1
TGTGCCAGCAGTACGTCTGGCGATGAGCAGTTCTTC,CASSTSGDEQFF,-,-,TRBV6-2/TRBV6-3,TRBJ2-1
TGCGCCAGCAGCCAACTGACAGGGAACACCGGGGAGCTGTTTTTT,CASSQLTGNTGELFF,-,few,TRBV4-3,TRBJ2-2
TGCAGTGCCGCCGGGCAGCGGGGTTCAAAAGAGACCCAGTACTTC,CSAAGQRGSKETQYF,TRBD2,few,TRBV20-1,TRBJ2-5
TGTGCCAGCAGCGTAGGGGTGACAACTAATGAAAAACTGTTTTTT,CASSVGVTTNEKLFF,-,-,TRBV9,TRBJ1-4
TGTGCCAGCAGTTTCTTAGGGGGGACCCAGTACTTC,CASSFLGGTQYF,-,many,TRBV12-3/TRBV12-4,TRBJ2-5
TGTGCCAGCAGTTTGTCCAGGGACCCCCTCCTAGCCCAGCATTTT,CASSLSRDPLLAQHF,-,few,TRBV12-3/TRBV12-4,TRBJ1-5
TGTGCCAGCAGCTTAAGAGAGACCCAGTACTTC,CASSLRETQYF,-,many,TRBV5-6,TRBJ2-5
TGTGCCAGCAGCGGCCGGGACACGAACACTGAAGCTTTCTTT,CASSGRDTNTEAFF,-,few,TRBV5-4,TRBJ1-1
TGCGCCAGCAGCCCTCGGGAGGGGCTAATGGAGACCCAGTACTTC,CASSPREGLMETQYF,TRBD2,many,TRBV5-1,TRBJ2-5
TGTGCCAGCAGGCGGCTATATCAGCCCCAGCATTTT,CASRRLYQPQHF,-,few,TRBV6-2/TRBV6-3,TRBJ1-5
TGTGCCAGTTCTAATGGGGAGACCCAGTACTTC,CASSNGETQYF,-,few,TRBV7-9,TRBJ2-5
TGCGCCAGCAGCTTCGTTGCGGGGTACGGAGGGACCCAGTACTTC,CASSFVAGYGGTQYF,-,-,TRBV5-1,TRBJ2-5
TGTGCCAGCAGCTCACGACCGGGACAGGGGGGTTACGAGCAGTACTTC,CASSSRPGQGGYEQYF,TRBD1,many,TRBV7-8,TRBJ2-7
TGCGCCCCACCGCCGGGGGGGGAGCAGGGAGCTTTCTTT,CAPPPGGEQGAFF,-,-,TRBV5-1,TRBJ1-1
TGTGCCACCAGCAGAGCGCTGGGTGAGGGGGCAGATACGCAGTATTTT,CATSRALGEGADTQYF,-,few,TRBV15,TRBJ2-3
TGTGCCTGGAGTGTCCATCAGACGGGCACAGATACGCAGTATTTT,CAWSVHQTGTDTQYF,-,-,TRBV30,TRBJ2-3
TGTGCCAGCAGTGATGGTCCGCATCTGTTACATTTT,CASSDGPHLLHF,-,-,TRBV2,TRBJ1-5
TGTGCCAGCAGCTGGGGCAGCTTGAACACTGAAGCTTTCTTT,CASSWGSLNTEAFF,-,few,TRBV7-9,TRBJ1-1
TGTGCCAGCAGCCTCCTTCAGACGGGGAACACTGAAGCTTTCTTT,CASSLLQTGNTEAFF,-,-,TRBV4-2,TRBJ1-1
TGCGCCAGCAGCTTGAGGGTGGGGGGGCCCACAGATACGCAGTATTTT,CASSLRVGGPTDTQYF,-,many,TRBV5-1,TRBJ2-3
TGTGCCAGCCTATTCGGGGGGTCGGGGGAGACCCAGTACTTC,CASLFGGSGETQYF,TRBD2,-,TRBV12-3/TRBV12-4,TRBJ2-5
TGTGCCAGCAGTTTACCGACCGGGACTAGCGGGAACATTCAGTACTTC,CASSLPTGTSGNIQYF,TRBD2,-,TRBV28,TRBJ2-4
TGTGCCAGCAGCTCCCAAAACAGGGCTGTGGACAATGAGCAGTTCTTC,CASSSQNRAVDNEQFF,-,-,TRBV7-3,TRBJ2-1
TGTGCCAGCAGTTACGTAAGGGGGAACACTGAAGCTTTCTTT,CASSYVRGNTEAFF,-,-,TRBV6-5,TRBJ1-1
TGTGCCAGCAGCTCCTGGACAGGAGAGACCGGGGAGCTGTTTTTT,CASSSWTGETGELFF,TRBD1,few,TRBV9,TRBJ2-2
TGTGCCAGCAGCTTGGGCGGGTATAATAGCAATCAGCCCCAGCATTTT,CASSLGGYNSNQPQHF,-,few,TRBV5-6,TRBJ1-5
TGTGCCAGCAGCCCAACCAATCAGTCACCCCTCCACTTT,CASSPTNQSPLHF,-,few,TRBV3-1,TRBJ1-6
TGTGCCAGCAGCTTATTCTCCTGGCTAGACGGGGCAACGGAGACCCAGTACTTC,CASSLFSWLDGATETQYF,-,-,TRBV11-2,TRBJ2-5
TGTGCCAGCTCACCACTTGCAGGGGGCGTTAATCAGCCCCAGCATTTT,CASSPLAGGVNQPQHF,TRBD1,-,TRBV18,TRBJ1-5
TGCGCCAGCAGCTCGGATTACAATGAGCGGTTCTTC,CASSSDYNERFF,-,-,TRBV5-1,TRBJ2-1
TGTGCCAGCAGCTTATACTCCCCGGGCACAGATACGCAGTATTTT,CASSLYSPGTDTQYF,-,-,TRBV7-3,TRBJ2-3